The rows below give T cell receptor beta chains drawn from one sample of a study of post-analysis software for immune sequencing data. TCRdb re-analysed the PCR reads in MiXCR, keeping a single row per CDR3 protein. The table lists approximately 730,000 distinct CDR3 sequences, approximately 30% of them singletons. The sequenced sample was blood. These receptors came from a girl aged 5-17 years with multiple sclerosis. Each CDR3 is given with its conserved first and last residue. Fields, in order: clone size, V gene, J gene, D gene, CDR3 protein, CDR3 DNA. A D gene is named only where the DNA matches it firmly. Only part of the rows carry a size: once, few, many, or a class if the clone is expanded.

abundance: -
v_gene: TRBV29-1
j_gene: TRBJ1-1
d_gene: TRBD1
CDR3aa: CSVDGTGGTTEAFF
CDR3nt: TGCAGCGTTGATGGGACAGGGGGCACCACTGAAGCTTTCTTT

abundance: few
v_gene: TRBV18
j_gene: TRBJ2-3
d_gene: -
CDR3aa: CASSPLGGALADTQYF
CDR3nt: TGTGCCAGCTCACCACTGGGGGGAGCTTTAGCAGATACGCAGTATTTT

abundance: -
v_gene: TRBV12-3/TRBV12-4
j_gene: TRBJ2-2
d_gene: TRBD1
CDR3aa: CASSLVQGAAGELFF
CDR3nt: TGTGCCAGCAGTTTAGTACAGGGGGCAGCCGGGGAGCTGTTTTTT

abundance: -
v_gene: TRBV5-5
j_gene: TRBJ1-1
d_gene: -
CDR3aa: CASSRGHLNRAFF
CDR3nt: TGTGCCAGCAGCAGGGGACACCTCAATCGTGCTTTCTTT

abundance: -
v_gene: TRBV27
j_gene: TRBJ2-7
d_gene: TRBD2
CDR3aa: CASRVSLGEGREPSEQYF
CDR3nt: TGTGCCAGCAGAGTCTCCCTGGGGGAGGGGAGAGAACCTAGCGAGCAGTACTTC

abundance: few
v_gene: TRBV5-1
j_gene: TRBJ1-4
d_gene: TRBD1
CDR3aa: CASRPGTGTVLNEKLFF
CDR3nt: TGCGCCAGCAGGCCCGGGACAGGGACGGTTCTTAATGAAAAACTGTTTTTT

abundance: -
v_gene: TRBV5-1
j_gene: TRBJ2-5
d_gene: -
CDR3aa: CASSFPPRDAWRSYEQYF
CDR3nt: TGCGCCAGCAGCTTCCCGCCCCGGGACGCCTGGAGATCGTATGAGCAGTACTTC

abundance: few
v_gene: TRBV12-3/TRBV12-4
j_gene: TRBJ2-5
d_gene: -
CDR3aa: CASSPDRRGTQYF
CDR3nt: TGTGCCAGCAGTCCGGACCGCCGGGGGACCCAGTACTTC

abundance: few
v_gene: TRBV12-3/TRBV12-4
j_gene: TRBJ2-3
d_gene: TRBD2
CDR3aa: CASSLMMTSDTDTQYF
CDR3nt: TGTGCCAGCAGTTTAATGATGACTAGCGACACAGATACGCAGTATTTT

abundance: many
v_gene: TRBV29-1
j_gene: TRBJ2-1
d_gene: TRBD2
CDR3aa: CSVGSRAGGPGEQFF
CDR3nt: TGCAGCGTTGGATCGAGAGCGGGAGGGCCCGGTGAGCAGTTCTTC

abundance: many
v_gene: TRBV5-6
j_gene: TRBJ2-3
d_gene: -
CDR3aa: CASSLPGHPDTQYF
CDR3nt: TGTGCCAGCAGCTTGCCCGGACACCCCGATACGCAGTATTTT

abundance: -
v_gene: TRBV10-3
j_gene: TRBJ2-5
d_gene: -
CDR3aa: CATREDRQETQYF
CDR3nt: TGTGCCACCAGGGAGGACAGGCAAGAGACCCAGTACTTC

abundance: few
v_gene: TRBV12-3/TRBV12-4
j_gene: TRBJ1-5
d_gene: -
CDR3aa: CASGGPQPQHF
CDR3nt: TGTGCCAGCGGAGGTCCTCAGCCCCAGCATTTT

abundance: few
v_gene: TRBV3-1
j_gene: TRBJ2-1
d_gene: -
CDR3aa: CASSQGVGAPNEQFF
CDR3nt: TGTGCCAGCAGCCAAGGAGTGGGGGCCCCCAATGAGCAGTTCTTC

abundance: many
v_gene: TRBV6-5
j_gene: TRBJ2-1
d_gene: -
CDR3aa: CASKTHGEGERQFF
CDR3nt: TGTGCCAGCAAGACCCACGGGGAGGGGGAGAGACAGTTCTTC

abundance: many
v_gene: TRBV4-3
j_gene: TRBJ2-1
d_gene: -
CDR3aa: CASSQVTYNEQFF
CDR3nt: TGCGCCAGCAGCCAGGTGACGTACAATGAGCAGTTCTTC

abundance: -
v_gene: TRBV14
j_gene: TRBJ2-3
d_gene: -
CDR3aa: CASSHLRTASTDTQYF
CDR3nt: TGTGCCAGCAGCCATTTGAGGACAGCAAGCACAGATACGCAGTATTTT

abundance: few
v_gene: TRBV9
j_gene: TRBJ2-5
d_gene: TRBD2
CDR3aa: CASSVLAGGHNEQYF
CDR3nt: TGTGCCAGCAGCGTGCTAGCGGGAGGACACAATGAGCAGTACTTC

abundance: few
v_gene: TRBV12-3/TRBV12-4
j_gene: TRBJ1-2
d_gene: -
CDR3aa: CASSLAAWGANYGYTF
CDR3nt: TGTGCCAGCAGTTTAGCCGCATGGGGGGCTAACTATGGCTACACCTTC

abundance: few
v_gene: TRBV6-5
j_gene: TRBJ1-5
d_gene: TRBD1
CDR3aa: CASSYTGDSNQPQHF
CDR3nt: TGTGCCAGCAGTTACACAGGGGATAGCAATCAGCCCCAGCATTTT

abundance: few
v_gene: TRBV9
j_gene: TRBJ2-1
d_gene: TRBD2
CDR3aa: CASSVAVAGADTEQFF
CDR3nt: TGTGCCAGCAGCGTAGCTGTCGCGGGAGCCGATACTGAGCAGTTCTTC

abundance: few
v_gene: TRBV5-1
j_gene: TRBJ2-5
d_gene: -
CDR3aa: CASSSRSTAYQETQYF
CDR3nt: TGCGCCAGCAGCTCGCGCAGTACAGCGTACCAAGAGACCCAGTACTTC

abundance: many
v_gene: TRBV20-1
j_gene: TRBJ2-1
d_gene: -
CDR3aa: CSASGSPYNEQFF
CDR3nt: TGCAGTGCTAGCGGGAGTCCCTACAATGAGCAGTTCTTC

abundance: -
v_gene: TRBV20-1
j_gene: TRBJ2-7
d_gene: TRBD1
CDR3aa: CSAGRRGTGIFYEQYF
CDR3nt: TGCAGTGCTGGCAGGAGAGGGACAGGGATTTTCTACGAGCAGTACTTC

abundance: many
v_gene: TRBV4-3
j_gene: TRBJ2-3
d_gene: TRBD2
CDR3aa: CASSQEAAGVRSDTQYF
CDR3nt: TGCGCCAGCAGCCAAGAAGCAGCGGGAGTCAGGTCAGATACGCAGTATTTT

abundance: -
v_gene: TRBV28
j_gene: TRBJ2-1
d_gene: TRBD2
CDR3aa: CASNPPGEGYYNEQFF
CDR3nt: TGTGCCAGCAACCCCCCCGGGGAGGGTTACTACAATGAGCAGTTCTTC

abundance: -
v_gene: TRBV4-3
j_gene: TRBJ2-1
d_gene: TRBD2
CDR3aa: CASRPDRGGDGDEQFF
CDR3nt: TGCGCCAGCAGACCCGACCGCGGGGGAGATGGGGATGAGCAGTTCTTC

abundance: few
v_gene: TRBV20-1
j_gene: TRBJ2-3
d_gene: -
CDR3aa: CSAAYYTDTQYF
CDR3nt: TGCAGTGCTGCGTACTACACAGATACGCAGTATTTT

abundance: few
v_gene: TRBV6-5
j_gene: TRBJ2-1
d_gene: -
CDR3aa: CASSYASSSYNEQFF
CDR3nt: TGTGCCAGCAGTTACGCGTCTAGCTCCTACAATGAGCAGTTCTTC

abundance: once
v_gene: TRBV28
j_gene: TRBJ2-7
d_gene: -
CDR3aa: CASSLGGPGFYEQYF
CDR3nt: TGTGCCAGCAGTTTAGGGGGCCCGGGCTTCTACGAGCAGTACTTC

abundance: -
v_gene: TRBV20-1
j_gene: TRBJ1-2
d_gene: TRBD1
CDR3aa: CSAREQGVHGYTF
CDR3nt: TGCAGTGCTAGGGAACAGGGGGTCCATGGCTACACCTTC

abundance: few
v_gene: TRBV7-6
j_gene: TRBJ2-4
d_gene: TRBD2
CDR3aa: CASSPIGGEGAKNIQYF
CDR3nt: TGTGCCAGCAGTCCCATTGGGGGGGAAGGGGCCAAAAACATTCAGTACTTC

abundance: -
v_gene: TRBV9
j_gene: TRBJ1-2
d_gene: -
CDR3aa: CASSVGNPSNYGYTF
CDR3nt: TGTGCCAGCAGCGTAGGGAACCCCTCTAACTATGGCTACACCTTC

abundance: -
v_gene: TRBV6-2/TRBV6-3
j_gene: TRBJ1-1
d_gene: -
CDR3aa: CASSYSRLPLRPMNTEAFF
CDR3nt: TGTGCCAGCAGTTACTCCAGATTACCCTTACGACCTATGAACACTGAAGCTTTCTTT

abundance: -
v_gene: TRBV7-2
j_gene: TRBJ2-1
d_gene: TRBD2
CDR3aa: CASSRRRLAGALYLNEQFF
CDR3nt: TGTGCCAGCAGCCGCAGACGTCTAGCGGGGGCCCTCTACCTCAATGAGCAGTTCTTC